These T cell receptor beta chains were read from a single sample in a study of cytomegalovirus exposure and HLA in healthy donors. Libraries were prepared by immunoSEQ multiplex PCR; TCRdb keeps only in-frame clonotypes and omits some of them. The data hold around 140,000 clones, with approximately 86% observed a single time. Sequencing was carried out using PBMCs. The receptors originated from a man younger than 35 in good health and CMV-seropositive. Each CDR3 is given with its conserved first and last residue. The order of the fields is J gene, clone size, V gene, D gene, CDR3 DNA, CDR3 protein. The D gene is left open where the match is weak. A row's size may be missing; if present it is once, few, many or a size class.

TRBJ2-7 - TRBV5-4 TRBD2 TGTGCCAGCAGGGGGACTAGCGGGGAGTACGAGCAGTACTTC CASRGTSGEYEQYF
TRBJ2-7 - TRBV7-9 TRBD1 TGTGCCAGCAGCCCGGGACAGGGGGCACTTGAGCAGTACTTC CASSPGQGALEQYF
TRBJ1-1 - TRBV29-1 - TGCAGCGTTGTAGGCGGGGAAGAAGCTTTCTTT CSVVGGEEAFF
TRBJ2-3 - TRBV6-5 TRBD2 TGTGCCAGCACCGACCCCCTAGCGGGGGGAGATACGCAGTATTTT CASTDPLAGGDTQYF
TRBJ1-6 - TRBV4-2 - TGTGCCAGCAGCCAAGGGGTGCGGGTTCTGGGGGGTTCACCCCTCCACTTT CASSQGVRVLGGSPLHF
TRBJ2-3 - TRBV27 - TGTGCCAGCAGTTCATTTTCTCGAGGGATTACAGATACGCAGTATTTT CASSSFSRGITDTQYF
TRBJ1-4 - TRBV2 - TGTGCCAGTCATTACACAGCAACTAATGAAAAACTGTTTTTT CASHYTATNEKLFF
TRBJ1-4 - TRBV29-1 - TGCAGCGTTGGGGGGCCCAACGGGGCCGAAAAACTGTTTTTT CSVGGPNGAEKLFF
TRBJ1-3 - TRBV11-3 - TGTGCCAGCAGCTCAGGAGGAAACACCATATATTTT CASSSGGNTIYF
TRBJ2-7 - TRBV7-6 TRBD2 TGTGCCAGCAGCTTGGGGGGGAGGGCGGTAGCGGGAGGGCCCAACGAGCAGTACTTC CASSLGGRAVAGGPNEQYF
TRBJ2-5 - TRBV9 - TGTGCCAGCAGCGTAGGCCAGACTCTCACGGTCTTCGAGACCCAGTACTTC CASSVGQTLTVFETQYF
TRBJ1-5 - TRBV19 - TGTGCCAGTAAGCGGGACCGGGAGGGCAATCAGCCCCAGCATTTT CASKRDREGNQPQHF
TRBJ2-7 - TRBV19 - TGTGCCAGTAGTATGCAAGGCAGGGCTAGGGAGCAGTACTTC CASSMQGRAREQYF
TRBJ2-1 - TRBV5-1 - TGCGCCAGCAGCTTGGAGCTGTACAATGAGCAGTTCTTC CASSLELYNEQFF
TRBJ1-1 few TRBV12-5 - TGTGCTAGTGGTCACCGGACATTTACTGAAGCTTTCTTT CASGHRTFTEAFF
TRBJ2-5 - TRBV7-9 - TGTGCCAGCAGCTTGAGTTTGGCAGGGTCAGAGACCCAGTACTTC CASSLSLAGSETQYF
TRBJ1-3 - TRBV19 - TGTGCCAGTAGTATATCAGGGGGAAACACCATATATTTT CASSISGGNTIYF
TRBJ2-7 - TRBV7-6 - TGTGCCAGCAGCTCACAGGGTTTTAACTCCTACGAGCAGTACTTC CASSSQGFNSYEQYF
TRBJ2-2 - TRBV7-9 - TGTGCCAGCAGCTTAGTAACAGGCCGCACCGGGGAGCTGTTTTTT CASSLVTGRTGELFF
TRBJ1-3 - TRBV6-1 - TGTGCCAGCCAGACAGTCTCTGGAAACACCATATATTTT CASQTVSGNTIYF
TRBJ2-7 - TRBV18 TRBD1 TGTGCCAGCTCACCATTCCAGGGGGCTCAGGAGCAGTACTTC CASSPFQGAQEQYF
TRBJ1-1 many TRBV4-1 TRBD1 TGCGCCAGCAGCCAGACGACAGGGAGCCACACTGAAGCTTTCTTT CASSQTTGSHTEAFF
TRBJ1-2 - TRBV30 - TGTGCCTGGCGGACTTCTAACTATGGCTACACCTTC CAWRTSNYGYTF
TRBJ2-1 - TRBV18 TRBD1 TGTGCCAGCTCACCTGACAGGGCTGCCAATGAGCAGTTCTTC CASSPDRAANEQFF
TRBJ2-5 - TRBV19 - TGTGCCAGTAGTCCGCGTAGGGGGGGCCGGGAGACCCAGTACTTC CASSPRRGGRETQYF
TRBJ1-3 - TRBV5-5 - TGTGCCAGCAGCTTGCTGGGAAACACCATATATTTT CASSLLGNTIYF
TRBJ2-1 - TRBV4-1 TRBD2 TGCGCCAGCAGCCAAACTATAGCGGGGGGGCCACGAGGCAATGAGCAGTTCTTC CASSQTIAGGPRGNEQFF
TRBJ1-2 - TRBV29-1 TRBD1 TGCAGCGTTCTGACAGGGATGCGCGGCTACACCTTC CSVLTGMRGYTF
TRBJ1-2 - TRBV2 - TGTGCCAGCACCCGGGACATATATGGTGGGGGCTACACCTTC CASTRDIYGGGYTF
TRBJ2-7 - TRBV2 - TGTGCCAGCAGCCCATGGCGGGGACGGGGGTCCTACGAGCAGTACTTC CASSPWRGRGSYEQYF
TRBJ1-5 once TRBV19 TRBD1 TGTGCCAGTAGTCCCTATGCCAGGGGGATTAGCAATCAGCCCCAGCATTTT CASSPYARGISNQPQHF
TRBJ2-1 - TRBV27 - TGTGCCAGCAGTTTCGGACAGTACAATGAGCAGTTCTTC CASSFGQYNEQFF
TRBJ2-5 - TRBV19 TRBD1 TGTGCCAGTAACCCGACAGGGACGCAAGAGACCCAGTACTTC CASNPTGTQETQYF
TRBJ2-3 - TRBV5-1 - TGCGCCAGCAGCCAACAGCAAGATACGCAGTATTTT CASSQQQDTQYF
TRBJ2-7 - TRBV5-5 TRBD1 TGTGCCAGCAGACGAACAGGGGCCGCCGTGGGAGAGCAGTACTTC CASRRTGAAVGEQYF
TRBJ2-7 - TRBV5-6 - TGTGCCAGCAGCTCGTTCGGGTCCTTCAATCCTTACGAGCAGTACTTC CASSSFGSFNPYEQYF
TRBJ2-1 - TRBV7-8 - TGTGCCAGCAGTCCGGACACCTACAATGAGCAGTTCTTC CASSPDTYNEQFF
TRBJ2-1 - TRBV5-1 - TGCGCCAGCAGCTCTGGACAGACTGACTACAATGAGCAGTTCTTC CASSSGQTDYNEQFF
TRBJ2-2 - TRBV7-7 - TGTGCCAGCAGCTCCCGACAGTCTGAGACCGGGGAGCTGTTTTTT CASSSRQSETGELFF
TRBJ1-1 - TRBV30 - TGTGCCTGGAGTAAGGGGGACACTGAAGCTTTCTTT CAWSKGDTEAFF
TRBJ2-3 few TRBV10-3 - TGTGCCATCAGTGAGCCAAGGAGGCCAGATACGCAGTATTTT CAISEPRRPDTQYF
TRBJ1-5 - TRBV19 - TGTGCCAGTACAGGATGGGGGGAAAGTCAGCCCCAGCATTTT CASTGWGESQPQHF
TRBJ2-5 - TRBV29-1 TRBD1 TGCAGCACGACAGGGCCTAACCAAGAGACCCAGTACTTC CSTTGPNQETQYF
TRBJ2-1 - TRBV29-1 - TGCAGCGTTGATGGCTATGGGGCAGCCCCTAGCTCCTACAATGAGCAGTTCTTC CSVDGYGAAPSSYNEQFF
TRBJ1-5 - TRBV5-6 TRBD1 TGTGCCAGCAGCCGTCGGGACAGGGGTTATCAGCCCCAGCATTTT CASSRRDRGYQPQHF
TRBJ2-1 - TRBV6-6 - TGTGCCAGTTCCATCGGGAGCTCCTACAATGAGCAGTTCTTC CASSIGSSYNEQFF
TRBJ2-5 - TRBV9 - TGTGCCAGCAGCGTAGAAGGACAACAAGAGACCCAGTACTTC CASSVEGQQETQYF
TRBJ1-5 - TRBV7-2 - TGTGCCAGCAGCGAACAGGGAGTAGGTCAGCCCCAGCATTTT CASSEQGVGQPQHF
TRBJ1-5 - TRBV21-1 - TGTGCCAGCAGCTCCTCAGACAGGGTCAAGCAGCCCCAGCATTTT CASSSSDRVKQPQHF
TRBJ1-4 - TRBV28 TRBD1 TGTGCCAGCAGCCGTGACAGGGGGTTGGGAAAACTGTTTTTT CASSRDRGLGKLFF
TRBJ2-5 - TRBV13 TRBD1 TGTGCCAGTACAGGGGGCCGAGAGACCCAGTACTTC CASTGGRETQYF
TRBJ1-5 - TRBV4-1 - TGCGCCAGCAGCCAAGAAATCGATCAGCCCCAGCATTTT CASSQEIDQPQHF